What follows are 20 T cell receptor beta chains derived from one specimen sequenced in a study of immune cell composition in non-small cell lung cancer. TCRdb's table, derived via immunoSEQ multiplex PCR, lists solely in-frame clones and lacks some. The top ten hold 20% to 25% of the sample, which has some 3,600 clones, over 70% seen once. The specimen was lung tumor tissue. These receptors came from a human donor with non-small cell lung cancer.

This clone is large in the sample. The chain recombines TRBV25-1 with TRBJ1-1; TRBD1 aligns across 8 bases. The V segment lost 2 bases and the J segment 7 bases; nucleotides outside the gene matches: 3. Germline assignment: CDR1 MGHDK and CDR2 SYGVNS. This CDR3 is built from 13 residues. The CDR3 is CASSEAGGSEAFF. In DNA, the CDR3 is TGTGCCAGCAGTGAAGCAGGGGGCAGTGAAGCTTTCTTT.

This clone was picked up one time. V gene TRBV19 combines with J gene TRBJ1-5, with TRBD1 as a possible D gene (5 bases). Germline CDR1 LNHDA, CDR2 SQIVND (reference sequence). This CDR3 contains 14 residues. The V and J ends lost 1 base and 7 bases respectively, with 11 bases between them. CDR3 loop: CASSIGTGEQPQHF. CDR3 nucleotides: TGTGCCAGTAGTATAGGGACGGGGGAACAGCCCCAGCATTTT.

This chain joins TRBV28 and TRBJ2-7; 9 nucleotides match TRBD1. CDR3 length: 17 amino acids. In germline, CDR1 is MDHEN, CDR2 SYDVKM. V dropped 1 base and J dropped 4; count of bases not matched to a gene: 11. CDR3 nucleotide sequence: TGTGCCAGCAGTTTATTCGGGGTACGGGACAGGGTGTACGAGCAGTACTTC. Its protein product is CASSLFGVRDRVYEQYF.

This chain connects TRBV28 to TRBJ1-5; D is uncertain. This CDR3 region has 13 residues. Per the germline V gene, CDR1 is MDHEN and CDR2 is SYDVKM. The V and J ends lost 1 base and 3 bases respectively, with 4 bases between them. The chain's CDR3 is CASSLLLNQPQHF. The DNA of the CDR3 is TGTGCCAGCAGTTTATTGCTCAATCAGCCCCAGCATTTT.

This clone was observed a handful of times. J is TRBJ1-6 and V is TRBV11-2; D might be TRBD1 (5 bases). Germline values: CDR1 SGHAT, CDR2 FQNNGV. This CDR3 has 15 amino acids. V was cut by 7 bases and J by 9 bases, with 19 bases left in between. The CDR3 sequence: CASNLEGLRSSPLHF. Here the CDR3 DNA reads TGTGCCAGCAACCTGGAGGGGCTTAGGAGTTCACCCCTCCACTTT.

The chain recombines TRBV19 with TRBJ1-1; perhaps TRBD1 as D (5 bases). Trimming left V 6 bases short and J 0 bases short, with 17 bases between. In germline, CDR1 is LNHDA, CDR2 SQIVND (reference sequence). This CDR3 comprises 16 residues. The CDR3 nucleotides read TGTGCCAGTAGACGACGGGGGGATAATATGAACACTGAAGCTTTCTTT. Amino acid sequence: CASRRRGDNMNTEAFF.

This clone was seen only a few times. V gene TRBV20-1 combines with J gene TRBJ2-5; TRBD1 might be the D (5 bases). The V end was cut by 7 bases, the J end by 2 bases, with 8 bases between. Germline lookup yields CDR1 DFQATT and CDR2 SNEGSKA (reference sequence). CDR3 size: 11 residues. The CDR3, as DNA: TGCAGTGGACAGACTCAAGAGACCCAGTACTTC. This gives the protein CSGQTQETQYF.

The chain links TRBV7-9 to TRBJ2-2; 9 bases line up with TRBD1. Germline CDR1 and CDR2: SEHNR and FQNEAQ (reference sequence). The CDR3 length is 16 residues. Trimming cost V 4 bases and J 3 bases; bases outside gene matches: 6. The CDR3 is CASSSGTGFYTGELFF. The CDR3 nucleotides are TGTGCCAGCAGCTCCGGGACAGGGTTCTACACCGGGGAGCTGTTTTTT.

This clone was counted only a few times. The chain uses TRBV9 and TRBJ1-2; maybe TRBD1 (6 bases). This CDR3 region has 16 residues. V lost 0 bases and J lost 0, with 12 bases in between. Germline-derived CDR1 and CDR2 are SGDLS and YYNGEE. The CDR3: CASSVAGASANYGYTF. CDR3 in DNA: TGTGCCAGCAGCGTAGCGGGGGCATCTGCTAACTATGGCTACACCTTC. Variable domain in full (rest from reference TRBV9 and TRBJ1-2): DSGVTQTPKHLITATGQRVTLRCSPRSGDLSVYWYQQSLDQGLQFLIQYYNGEERAKGNILERFSAQQFPDLHSELNLSSLELGDSALYFCASSVAGASANYGYTFGSGTRLTVV.

V gene TRBV4-1 combines with J gene TRBJ2-1; the D is unclear. V lost 0 bases, J lost 4 bases, and 13 bases lay in between. Looked up from germline, CDR1 is MGHRA and CDR2 is YSYEKL. The CDR3 has 16 residues. The CDR3 region has the DNA TGCGCCAGCAGCCAAGATCGGGCAGGCCTGTACAATGAGCAGTTCTTC. Residues: CASSQDRAGLYNEQFF.

The rearrangement links TRBV2 to TRBJ2-3, with D perhaps matching TRBD1 or TRBD2 (5 bases each). The V end was cut by 5 bases, the J end by 2 bases, with 11 bases between. The CDR3 spans 14 residues. Germline assignment: CDR1 SNHLY and CDR2 FYNNEI. CDR3 sequence reads: CASSRDPNTDTQYF. CDR3 sequence (DNA): TGTGCCAGCAGTCGGGACCCCAACACAGATACGCAGTATTTT.

The gene calls are TRBV4-3 and TRBJ2-2; no reliable D call. Trimming stripped 0 bases from V and 9 bases from J, with 8 bases between. This CDR3 has 13 residues. Germline-derived CDR1 and CDR2 are LGHNA and YSLEER. The CDR3 region has the DNA TGCGCCAGCAGCCAAGACATCGAGAGGGAGCTGTTTTTT. Protein product: CASSQDIERELFF.

The chain joins TRBV28 to TRBJ2-7; TRBD2 agrees at 9 bases. This CDR3 comprises 15 residues. V gave up 3 bases and J gave up 3 bases; unmatched junction bases: 6. CDR1 is MDHEN and CDR2 is SYDVKM in the germline V gene. In DNA, the CDR3 is TGTGCCAGCAGTTTGATACTAGCGGGTCTCTACGAGCAGTACTTC. It translates to CASSLILAGLYEQYF.

The V call is TRBV18, the J call TRBJ1-3; TRBD1 matches 7 bases. The V segment lost 2 bases and the J segment 0 bases; nucleotides outside the gene matches: 7. Germline V gene lookup returns CDR1 KGHSH and CDR2 LQKENI. The CDR3 has 17 residues. The CDR3 here is CASSPSTDRSSGNTIYF. The DNA of the CDR3 is TGTGCCAGCTCACCAAGCACGGACAGGTCCTCTGGAAACACCATATATTTT.

In this sample, this clone turned up once. V is TRBV23-1 and J is TRBJ2-1, with no clear D. TRBV23-1 carries the ORF label, with uncertain function. Between the trimmed V and J ends, which lost 4 bases and 3 bases, there was a span of 4 bases. CDR3 length: 12 residues. CDR3 DNA sequence: TGCGCCAGCAGTCGCCACTACAATGAGCAGTTCTTC. Encoded protein: CASSRHYNEQFF.

The gene calls are TRBV19 and TRBJ1-3; D unresolved. The CDR3 extends over 13 amino acids. Per the germline V gene, CDR1 is LNHDA and CDR2 is SQIVND (reference sequence). The V and J ends lost 2 bases and 0 bases respectively, with 2 bases between them. Here the CDR3 reads CASSIHSGNTIYF. The DNA of the CDR3 is TGTGCCAGTAGTATACACTCTGGAAACACCATATATTTT.

This clone is medium-sized in the sample. The chain uses TRBV19 and TRBJ2-2; TRBD2 might be the D (6 bases). Trimming took off 3 bases at V and 5 bases at J, with 16 bases between the two ends. The CDR3 runs 16 residues. Germline CDR1 reads LNHDA; CDR2 reads SQIVND (reference sequence). The CDR3 region has the DNA TGTGCCAGTAGTATGCTCGGCGGGGCGGGGACCGGGGAGCTGTTTTTT. Amino acid sequence: CASSMLGGAGTGELFF.

The CDR3 bases are TGCGCCAGCAGCTTGTCCGACATTTCGGACAATTCACCCCTCCACTTT. It translates to CASSLSDISDNSPLHF. The chain joins TRBV5-1 to TRBJ1-6, with D unclear. CDR3 length: 16 amino acids. The germline CDR1 and CDR2 sequences are SGHRS and YFSETQ. The germline V and J ends were trimmed by 1 base and 7 bases, with 15 bases remaining between them. The whole variable domain, remainder taken from reference TRBV5-1 and TRBJ1-6, is KAGVTQTPRYLIKTRGQQVTLSCSPISGHRSVSWYQQTPGQGLQFLFEYFSETQRNKGNFPGRFSGRQFSNSRSEMNVSTLELGDSALYLCASSLSDISDNSPLHFGNGTRLTVT.

This clone occurred once. This chain uses TRBV21-1 with TRBJ1-1. TRBV21-1 is shown as a pseudogene. CDR3 length equals 16 residues. DNA of the CDR3: TGTGCCAGCAGCATAAACCCGGAAGGGACGAGGACTGAAGCTTTCTTT. This gives the protein CASSINPEGTRTEAFF.

The chain couples TRBV29-1 to TRBJ2-7; 9 bases line up with TRBD1. V dropped 4 bases and J dropped 5; count of bases not matched to a gene: 3. This CDR3 has 12 amino acids. Per the germline V gene, CDR1 is SQVTM and CDR2 is ANQGSEA. The CDR3 DNA reads as TGCAGCGTTGGGGGACAGGGCGACGAGCAGTACTTC. Amino acids: CSVGGQGDEQYF.